The entry below gives a single TCR beta chain sequence along with its context. Only in-frame clones appear in the TCRdb table, and some are missing; sequencing was by immunoSEQ multiplex PCR. Of 100,000 or so clones listed, approximately 93% were seen once; the top ten hold about 0.98%. This entry belongs to a study of T cell changes during pregnancy in multiple sclerosis. The CDR3 consists of 13 residues. CDR1 is MDHEN and CDR2 is SYDVKM in the germline V gene. V lost 3 bases and J 5 bases, leaving 8 bases between the germline ends. The receptor's source is a female donor with multiple sclerosis, enrolled in a pregnancy study. J is TRBJ2-1 and V is TRBV28, with a possible D match to TRBD2 (5 bases). Sample: peripheral blood, taken after pregnancy. This CDR3 reads CASSFSVNNEQFF. The CDR3 DNA reads TGTGCCAGCAGTTTTAGCGTGAACAATGAGCAGTTCTTC.